This T cell receptor beta chain was observed in a study of T cell responses to AZD1222 COVID-19 vaccine. Overall study context: Second-dose schedules of about 4 or about 12 weeks were combined.

Comments on this clone: Antigen unknown.

Findings and caveats of the study: As reported, nearly half of all spike-specific TCRs target variant regions that are unmutated.

The protocol was immunoSEQ multiplex PCR, while the TCRdb copy is restricted to in-frame clones and leaves out a portion. The data show over 100,000 clones, 80% to 90% seen once. The germline gives CDR1 MNHNY, CDR2 SVGAGI (reference sequence). Unmatched junction bases numbered 2, after V lost 10 bases and J lost 2 bases. This CDR3 is 12 amino acids long. The chain employs TRBV6-6 and TRBJ2-7; 10 positions match TRBD2. The material was peripheral blood, obtained on day 0 of AZD1222 vaccination. The receptor comes from an adult in good health. CDR3 sequence: CATTSGAYEQYF. The CDR3 DNA reads TGTGCCACAACTAGCGGGGCCTACGAGCAGTACTTC.